This T cell receptor (beta chain) was profiled in a study of blood T cell repertoires in COVID-19. Trimming removed 5 bases from V and 6 bases from J, with 8 bases in between. Germline V gives CDR1 MNHNY, CDR2 SVGAGI (reference sequence). The CDR3 totals 13 residues. Researchers sorted participants into cohorts using their self-reported clinical history. The table came from immunoSEQ multiplex PCR; TCRdb's copy has only in-frame clones and leaves some out. In the table there are around 250,000 clones, about 80% of which are singletons. The sequenced material came from PBMCs or T cells enriched from blood (not recorded which). This receptor was identified in a man aged 35 to 55 who had recovered from COVID-19. The chain employs TRBV6-6 and TRBJ1-6; a possible D gene is TRBD1 (5 bases). CDR3 DNA sequence: TGTGCCAGCAGTCAGGGAGGTAATTCACCCCTCCACTTT. The encoded protein is CASSQGGNSPLHF.